This T cell receptor beta chain was identified during a study of TIL therapy for anti-PD-1-resistant metastatic lung cancer. Study background: Progressing patients received lymphodepletion, expanded TIL infusion and IL-2.

Time point meaning: pre-treatment sample, taken before nivolumab and TIL therapy. The study, taken as a whole, reports: The baseline peripheral repertoire was partially replaced by infused TIL clonotypes that later decayed.

For this clone: Its cognate antigen is unknown.

Sequencing used immunoSEQ v3. The table came from immunoSEQ multiplex PCR; TCRdb's copy has only in-frame clones and leaves some out. Counted here are about 36,000 clones, around 67% occurring once; the ten biggest clones make up about 6%. This clonotype was sampled from a person aged 25 to 80 with non-small cell lung cancer. Here the sequenced sample was blood, taken at baseline.

The CDR3 protein is CASSWGGGAHNSPLHF. The CDR3 bases are TGTGCCAGCAGTTGGGGGGGAGGGGCTCATAATTCACCCCTCCACTTT. The chain employs TRBV28 and TRBJ1-6; tentatively, D is TRBD1 (5 bases). CDR1 is MDHEN, CDR2 SYDVKM, per germline. V lost 4 bases to trimming and J lost 5 bases, with 15 bases between them. This CDR3 has 16 amino acids.